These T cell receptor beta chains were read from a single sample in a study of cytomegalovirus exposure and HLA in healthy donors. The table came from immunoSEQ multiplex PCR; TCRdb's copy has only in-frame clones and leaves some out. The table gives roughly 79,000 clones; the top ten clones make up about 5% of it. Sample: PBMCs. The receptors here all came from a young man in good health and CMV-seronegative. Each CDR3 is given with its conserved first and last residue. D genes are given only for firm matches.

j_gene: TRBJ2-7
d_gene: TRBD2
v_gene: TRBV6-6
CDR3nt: TGTGCCAGCAGTCTTGTAGCGGGGGGGATATACGAGCAGTACTTC
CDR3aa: CASSLVAGGIYEQYF

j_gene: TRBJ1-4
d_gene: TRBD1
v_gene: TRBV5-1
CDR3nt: TGCGCCAGCAGCGTGGAGGGACAGGGGGCGGAAAAACTGTTTTTT
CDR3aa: CASSVEGQGAEKLFF

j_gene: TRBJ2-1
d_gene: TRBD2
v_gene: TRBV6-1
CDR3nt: TGTGCCAGCAGTGCTACTAGCGGCAATGAGCAGTTCTTC
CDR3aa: CASSATSGNEQFF

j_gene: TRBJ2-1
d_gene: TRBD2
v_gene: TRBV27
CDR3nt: TGTGCCAGCAACCGAGGACTAGAGGGTTACAATGAGCAGTTCTTC
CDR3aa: CASNRGLEGYNEQFF

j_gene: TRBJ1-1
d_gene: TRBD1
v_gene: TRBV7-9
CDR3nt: TGTGCCAGCAGTCGTAGGTTGGGACAGGGTTCCGGTGGGGCTTTCTTT
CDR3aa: CASSRRLGQGSGGAFF

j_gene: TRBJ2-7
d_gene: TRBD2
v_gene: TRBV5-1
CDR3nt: TGCGCCAGCAGCTCCACTAGCGGGGGGCCTACCTCCTACGAGCAGTACTTC
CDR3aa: CASSSTSGGPTSYEQYF

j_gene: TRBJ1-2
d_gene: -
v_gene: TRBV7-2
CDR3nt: TGTGCCAGCAGCCTGACGGGGGGCTATGGCTACACCTTC
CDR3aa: CASSLTGGYGYTF

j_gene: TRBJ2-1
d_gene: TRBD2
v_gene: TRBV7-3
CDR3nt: TGTGCCAGCAGCTTATCGGGGCGGGAGGGTGACAATGAGCAGTTCTTC
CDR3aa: CASSLSGREGDNEQFF

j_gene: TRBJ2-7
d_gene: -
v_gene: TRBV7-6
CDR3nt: TGTGCCAGCAGCTTATATCAGAAAGACTACGAGCAGTACTTC
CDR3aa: CASSLYQKDYEQYF

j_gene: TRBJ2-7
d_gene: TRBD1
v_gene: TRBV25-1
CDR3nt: TGTGCCAGCAGTGAAGCCGACAGGGGGCTCTACGAGCAGTACTTC
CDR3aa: CASSEADRGLYEQYF

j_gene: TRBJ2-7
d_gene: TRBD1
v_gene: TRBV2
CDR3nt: TGTGCCAGCAGTTGGGGACAGCGAGACTCCTACGAGCAGTACTTC
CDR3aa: CASSWGQRDSYEQYF

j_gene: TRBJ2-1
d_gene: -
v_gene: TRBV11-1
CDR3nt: TGTGCCAGCAGCTTAGGAGGTATGGAGGGGCAGTTCTTC
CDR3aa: CASSLGGMEGQFF

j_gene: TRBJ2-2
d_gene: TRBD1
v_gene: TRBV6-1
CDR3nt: TGTGCCGGAGGACAGGGAGACACCGGGGAGCTGTTTTTT
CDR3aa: CAGGQGDTGELFF

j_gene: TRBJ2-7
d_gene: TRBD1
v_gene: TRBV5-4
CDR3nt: TGTGCCAGCAGCTTGGCGGACAGGGGGGGGGACGAGCAGTACTTC
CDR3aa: CASSLADRGGDEQYF

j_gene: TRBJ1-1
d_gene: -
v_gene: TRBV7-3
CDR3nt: TGTGCCAGCAGCTTAACAGTCGGGGTCACTGAAGCTTTCTTT
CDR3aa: CASSLTVGVTEAFF

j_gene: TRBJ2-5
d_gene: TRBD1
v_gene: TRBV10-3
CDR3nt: TGTGCCATCAGTGAGCCCGGACAGGGAAGACAAGAGACCCAGTACTTC
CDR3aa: CAISEPGQGRQETQYF

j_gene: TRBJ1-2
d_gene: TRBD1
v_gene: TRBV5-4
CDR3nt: TGTGCCAGCACTCAGGGGGCTACATCTTACTATGGCTACACCTTC
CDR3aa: CASTQGATSYYGYTF

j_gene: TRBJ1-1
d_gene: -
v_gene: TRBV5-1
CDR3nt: TGCGCCAGCAGCCCGACAATCAACACTGAAGCTTTCTTT
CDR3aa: CASSPTINTEAFF

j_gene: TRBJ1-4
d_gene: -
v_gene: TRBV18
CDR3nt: TGTGCCAGCTCACCAGACAGAGATGAAAAACTGTTTTTT
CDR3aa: CASSPDRDEKLFF

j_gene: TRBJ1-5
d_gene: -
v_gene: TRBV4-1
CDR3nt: TGCGCCAGCAGCCTACAGGGAAGCAATCAGCCCCAGCATTTT
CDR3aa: CASSLQGSNQPQHF

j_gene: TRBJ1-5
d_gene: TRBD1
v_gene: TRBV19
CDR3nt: TGCGCCAGTACGACCCGGACAGGGTACAATCAGCCCCAGCATTTT
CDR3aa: CASTTRTGYNQPQHF

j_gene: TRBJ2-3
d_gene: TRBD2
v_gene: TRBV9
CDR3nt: TGTGCCAGCAGCAAGGGGGAGCGGGGGGGTGCAGATACGCAGTATTTT
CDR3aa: CASSKGERGGADTQYF

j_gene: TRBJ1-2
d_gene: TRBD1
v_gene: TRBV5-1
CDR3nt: TGCGCCAGCAGCTGGGCAGGGGGGCAAAGGGACTATGGCTACACCTTC
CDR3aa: CASSWAGGQRDYGYTF

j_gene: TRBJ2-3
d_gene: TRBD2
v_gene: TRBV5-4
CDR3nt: TGTGCCAGCAGCTTGGGACTAGCGGCACGCACAGATACGCAGTATTTT
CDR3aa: CASSLGLAARTDTQYF

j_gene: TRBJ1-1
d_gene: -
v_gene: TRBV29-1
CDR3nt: TGCAGCGTTGAAGTGCTTGTCGGCGGGCGGTACTTT
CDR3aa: CSVEVLVGGRYF

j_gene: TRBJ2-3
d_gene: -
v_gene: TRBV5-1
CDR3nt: TGCGCCAGCAGCTCGATTAGCGTTCCCTTCGGAGATACGCAGTATTTT
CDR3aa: CASSSISVPFGDTQYF

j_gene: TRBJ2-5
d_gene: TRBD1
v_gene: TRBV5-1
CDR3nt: TGCGCCAGCAGCGAGGACGGCCAGGGGGCCCAGTACTTC
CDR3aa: CASSEDGQGAQYF

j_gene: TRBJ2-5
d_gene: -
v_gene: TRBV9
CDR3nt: TGTGCCAGCAGCGCATACCAAGAGACCCAGTACTTC
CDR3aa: CASSAYQETQYF

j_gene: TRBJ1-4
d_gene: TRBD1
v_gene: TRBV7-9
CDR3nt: TGTGCCAGCAGCTTAACTTCTTTGACAGGGGAGGGAGAAAAACTGTTTTTT
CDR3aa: CASSLTSLTGEGEKLFF

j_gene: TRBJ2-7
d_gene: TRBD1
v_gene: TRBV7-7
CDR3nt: TGTGCTAGCAGCCTGGACAGGGGCTACGAGCAGTACTTC
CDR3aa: CASSLDRGYEQYF

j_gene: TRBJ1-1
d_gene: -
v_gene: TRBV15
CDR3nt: TGTGCCACCAGCGGCCAGACAGGCCCCACTGAAGCTTTCTTT
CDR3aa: CATSGQTGPTEAFF

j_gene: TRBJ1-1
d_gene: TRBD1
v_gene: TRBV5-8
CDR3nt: TGTGCCAGCAGCTTGGTGACAGGGGTTTTTAACACTGAAGCTTTCTTT
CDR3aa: CASSLVTGVFNTEAFF

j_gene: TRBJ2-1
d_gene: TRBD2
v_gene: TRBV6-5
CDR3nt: TGTGCCAGCGGATGGACTAGCGGCTACAATGAGCAGTTCTTC
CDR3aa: CASGWTSGYNEQFF

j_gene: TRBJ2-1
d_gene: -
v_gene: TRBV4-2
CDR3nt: TGTGCCAGCAGCCAAGATCTTAGCGGACCCCTGAATGAGCAGTTCTTC
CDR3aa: CASSQDLSGPLNEQFF

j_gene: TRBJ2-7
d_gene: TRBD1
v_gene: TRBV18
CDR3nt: TGTGCCAGCTCCCCCGGGACAGGGTCCTACGAGCAGTACTTC
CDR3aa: CASSPGTGSYEQYF

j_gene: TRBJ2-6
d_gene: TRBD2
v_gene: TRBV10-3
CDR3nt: TGTGCCATCAGGCGGGGGGGCCAGGGTGGAGAAGTCCTGACTTTC
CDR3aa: CAIRRGGQGGEVLTF